These 28 T cell receptor beta chains originate from one sample sequenced in a study of CD8 T cells in ankylosing spondylitis. MiXCR was run by TCRdb on the 5' RACE reads, yielding one entry per CDR3 protein. The data contain roughly 97,000 distinct CDR3 sequences, roughly 8.7% of them singletons. Sequences were obtained from blood, either unsorted or a sorted T cell fraction (not recorded which). Receptors originate from a male donor with ankylosing spondylitis or in good health (not recorded which).

The CDR3 reads CASSLIPGQGAYEQYF. CDR3 in DNA: TGTGCCAGCAGCTTAATTCCGGGACAGGGGGCGTACGAGCAGTACTTC. The chain is built from TRBV7-9 and TRBJ2-7; TRBD1 matches at 12 bases. Germline V gene lookup returns CDR1 SEHNR and CDR2 FQNEAQ (reference sequence). The J segment lost 4 bases and the V segment lost 2 bases, leaving 6 bases of the junction unmatched. The CDR3 contains 16 residues.

This clonotype was detected ten times or more. V is TRBV20-1 and J is TRBJ1-5, with D uncertain. Germline-derived CDR1 and CDR2 are DFQATT and SNEGSKA (reference sequence). The CDR3 contains 13 residues. V was cut by 4 bases and J by 3 bases, with 10 bases left in between. Here the CDR3 reads CSAIGTSNQPQHF. The CDR3 bases are TGCAGTGCTATCGGTACATCCAATCAGCCCCAGCATTTT.

This clonotype occurred many times. The V call is TRBV7-9, the J call TRBJ1-3; no clear D gene. V was pared by 2 bases and J by 0 bases, with 5 bases between. Germline CDR1 reads SEHNR; CDR2 reads FQNEAQ (reference sequence). CDR3 length equals 14 residues. The DNA of the CDR3 is TGTGCCAGCAGCTTACCCGTCTCTGGAAACACCATATATTTT. Amino acid sequence: CASSLPVSGNTIYF.

This clonotype was counted at least ten times. The chain carries TRBV12-3 or TRBV12-4 and TRBJ1-1; no clear D gene. The CDR3 contains 16 residues. V lost 1 base to trimming and J lost 0 bases, with 12 bases between them. CDR3 protein: CASSLGSRAVNTEAFF. For the CDR3, the DNA is TGTGCCAGCAGTTTAGGTTCGCGGGCGGTGAACACTGAAGCTTTCTTT.

This clonotype was seen at least ten times. V is TRBV7-2 and J is TRBJ2-2; 9 bases align to TRBD1. This CDR3 has 16 amino acids. The V gene end was trimmed by 4 bases and the J gene end by 1 base; junction bases not matched to a gene: 4. The germline V gene encodes CDR1 SGHTA and CDR2 FQGNSA. The CDR3 region has the DNA TGTGCCAGCAGCTCTGGGACAGGGAAGAACACCGGGGAGCTGTTTTTT. It encodes CASSSGTGKNTGELFF.

This clonotype was counted at least ten times. This rearrangement joins TRBV20-1 to TRBJ2-7; no clear D gene. Germline lookup yields CDR1 DFQATT and CDR2 SNEGSKA (reference sequence). V dropped 5 bases and J dropped 5 bases, with 13 bases sitting between them. The CDR3 is made up of 12 amino acids. The CDR3 reads CSAPASWDEQYF. The CDR3 nucleotides are TGCAGTGCTCCCGCTAGTTGGGACGAGCAGTACTTC.

This clonotype has at least ten counts. Here the CDR3 reads CASSFREFRIYGYTF. CDR3 in DNA: TGTGCCAGCAGCTTTCGGGAGTTCAGGATCTATGGCTACACCTTC. The chain combines TRBV7-2 with TRBJ1-2; the D is unclear. Germline loops: CDR1 SGHTA, CDR2 FQGNSA. The ends were cut back, 3 bases at V and 4 bases at J, with 15 bases in the middle. The CDR3 is made up of 15 amino acids.

This clonotype occurred a few times. This chain uses TRBV19 with TRBJ2-1; TRBD2 agrees at 7 bases. The CDR3 runs 14 residues. J gave up 4 bases and V 1 base, and 1 base lay outside the gene matches. CDR1 is LNHDA and CDR2 is SQIVND in the germline V gene (reference sequence). CDR3 DNA: TGTGCCAGTAGTATAGGAGCGGGGTACAATGAGCAGTTCTTC. This codes for CASSIGAGYNEQFF.

This clonotype was detected ten times or more. V and J are TRBV25-1 and TRBJ2-1; D could derive from TRBD1 or TRBD2 (7 bases each). This CDR3 is 14 amino acids long. The germline V gene encodes CDR1 MGHDK and CDR2 SYGVNS. Deletions cut 8 bases from V and 4 bases from J, with 15 bases between. CDR3 bases: TGTGCCAGCGGGGGGGGACAGACTTACAATGAGCAGTTCTTC. Translated, it gives CASGGGQTYNEQFF.

The chain uses TRBV20-1 and TRBJ2-1; 10 bases align to TRBD2. This CDR3 is 17 amino acids long. Germline trimming cut 0 bases from V and 8 bases from J; bases unmatched to any gene: 13. Germline lookup yields CDR1 DFQATT and CDR2 SNEGSKA (reference sequence). For the CDR3, the DNA is TGCAGTGCTAGAGATAATATGTTTAGCGGGAGGCTTCATGAGCAGTTCTTC. Residues: CSARDNMFSGRLHEQFF.

Ten or more counts support this clonotype. Written as DNA, the CDR3 is TGTGCCAGCAGCAAGCGGGGGGGCCGCCTTGAGCAGTTCTTC. Translating gives CASSKRGGRLEQFF. This rearrangement joins TRBV7-2 to TRBJ2-1; 10 bases agree with TRBD2. This CDR3 spans 14 amino acids. CDR1 and CDR2 (germline): SGHTA, FQGNSA. V dropped 5 bases and J dropped 9; count of bases not matched to a gene: 7.

Many counts were recorded for this clonotype. The CDR3 protein is CASSWERQGPDEQYF. CDR3 coding DNA: TGCGCCAGCAGCTGGGAGAGACAGGGTCCGGACGAGCAGTACTTC. The rearrangement joins TRBV5-1 to TRBJ2-7, with TRBD1 identical over 7 bases. Germline CDR1 and CDR2: SGHRS and YFSETQ. The CDR3 loop spans 15 amino acids. J lost 5 bases, V lost 3 bases, and 11 bases had no gene match. Together with reference TRBV5-1 and TRBJ2-7, the CDR3 gives the full variable domain: KAGVTQTPRYLIKTRGQQVTLSCSPISGHRSVSWYQQTPGQGLQFLFEYFSETQRNKGNFPGRFSGRQFSNSRSEMNVSTLELGDSALYLCASSWERQGPDEQYFGPGTRLTVT.

There are many counts of this clonotype. The chain employs TRBV28 and TRBJ2-1, with 11 bases identical to TRBD2. V lost 8 bases, J lost 0 bases, and 3 bases stayed unmatched. The germline gives CDR1 MDHEN, CDR2 SYDVKM. The CDR3 is 15 amino acids. The CDR3 spells CASVGTSGSYNEQFF. CDR3 DNA: TGTGCCAGCGTAGGGACTAGCGGCTCCTACAATGAGCAGTTCTTC.

This clonotype was counted many times. The CDR3 loop reads CASSYGLSYEQYF. In DNA, the CDR3 is TGCGCCAGCAGCTATGGACTGAGCTACGAGCAGTACTTC. The rearrangement links TRBV5-1 to TRBJ2-7; D is perhaps TRBD2 (5 bases). CDR1 is SGHRS, CDR2 YFSETQ, per germline. The CDR3 spans 13 residues. Trimming removed 3 bases at V and 3 bases at J, with 10 bases between.

The rearrangement links TRBV21-1 to TRBJ2-5; the table calls TRBD1, which could not be checked here. TRBV21-1 is a pseudogene. The CDR3 loop spans 16 amino acids. The CDR3 DNA reads as TGTGCCAGCAGCAAATCCCCTCGGGGGCTTGGGGAGACCCAGTACTTC. Translated, it gives CASSKSPRGLGETQYF.

This chain uses TRBV28 with TRBJ2-3; no clear D. CDR1 MDHEN and CDR2 SYDVKM come from the germline V gene. V was clipped by 4 bases and J by 8 bases, with 7 bases between them. The CDR3 is made up of 11 amino acids. The CDR3 protein is CASSYAGTQYF. CDR3 bases: TGTGCCAGCAGTTACGCAGGTACGCAGTATTTT.

The table lists this clonotype with many counts. The chain joins TRBV9 to TRBJ1-2; 9 bases line up with TRBD1. This CDR3 comprises 13 residues. Germline trimming cut 4 bases from V and 7 bases from J; bases unmatched to any gene: 5. Germline V gene lookup returns CDR1 SGDLS and CDR2 YYNGEE. This CDR3 is CASSLQGAGGYTF. The CDR3 region has the DNA TGTGCCAGCAGCCTACAGGGGGCTGGTGGCTACACCTTC. Together with reference TRBV9 and TRBJ1-2, the CDR3 gives the full variable domain: DSGVTQTPKHLITATGQRVTLRCSPRSGDLSVYWYQQSLDQGLQFLIQYYNGEERAKGNILERFSAQQFPDLHSELNLSSLELGDSALYFCASSLQGAGGYTFGSGTRLTVV.

A few counts support this clonotype. The V gene is TRBV6-2 or TRBV6-3, the J gene TRBJ2-1, with 9 bases fitting TRBD1. The CDR3 is 16 amino acids. Trimming took 4 bases from V and 10 from J; bases not matched to a gene: 14. The germline CDR1 and CDR2 sequences are MNHEY and SVGEGT. CDR3 DNA sequence: TGTGCCAGCAGTTCCTCCCCCGGACTAGGGACAGGGGAGCAGTTCTTC. Translated: CASSSSPGLGTGEQFF.

This clonotype was found many times. The chain combines TRBV7-9 with TRBJ1-1; D is uncertain. The germline gives CDR1 SEHNR, CDR2 FQNEAQ (reference sequence). Trimming left V 5 bases short and J 1 base short, with 8 bases between. This CDR3 comprises 13 residues. The CDR3 sequence: CASSPLGNTEAFF. The CDR3 region has the DNA TGTGCCAGCAGCCCCTTGGGGAACACTGAAGCTTTCTTT.

This clonotype was seen many times. The chain carries TRBV7-2 and TRBJ2-1; 7 nucleotides agree with TRBD1. The CDR3 loop spans 16 amino acids. Germline CDR1 SGHTA, CDR2 FQGNSA. Trimming cost V 2 bases and J 7 bases; bases outside gene matches: 11. This CDR3 reads CASSLLPGQLNNEQFF. CDR3 coding DNA: TGTGCCAGCAGCTTACTCCCGGGACAGCTTAATAATGAGCAGTTCTTC. Using reference TRBV7-2 and TRBJ2-1 for the parts outside the CDR3, the full variable domain is GAGVSQSPSNKVTEKGKDVELRCDPISGHTALYWYRQSLGQGLEFLIYFQGNSAPDKSGLPSDRFSAERTGGSVSTLTIQRTQQEDSAVYLCASSLLPGQLNNEQFFGPGTRLTVL.

The rearrangement uses TRBV3-1 and TRBJ2-5; 13 positions match TRBD2. The CDR3 covers 17 residues. After removal of 10 bases from V and 2 bases from J, the junction contained 13 bases not matched to a gene. In germline, CDR1 is LGHDT, CDR2 YNNKEL (reference sequence). CDR3 residues: CATCQGPGLAGQETQYF. CDR3 DNA: TGTGCCACCTGCCAAGGACCGGGACTAGCGGGACAAGAGACCCAGTACTTC.

The chain uses TRBV2 and TRBJ2-4, with D unclear. The CDR3 is 14 amino acids. Between the trimmed V and J ends, which lost 4 bases and 0 bases, there was a span of 7 bases. Germline V gives CDR1 SNHLY, CDR2 FYNNEI. CDR3 nucleotides: TGTGCCAGCAGTGTCGGGCTAGCCAAAAACATTCAGTACTTC. Encoded protein: CASSVGLAKNIQYF.

J is TRBJ2-7 and V is TRBV20-1; 14 bases map to TRBD2. From germline, CDR1 is DFQATT and CDR2 SNEGSKA (reference sequence). CDR3 length: 19 amino acids. V dropped 4 bases and J dropped 1; count of bases not matched to a gene: 15. The CDR3 DNA reads as TGCAGTGCTAATGTTCCGCCCGGGACTAGCGGGAGTACTTCCTACGAGCAGTACTTC. Protein product: CSANVPPGTSGSTSYEQYF.

V usage is TRBV4-1 and J usage is TRBJ2-5, with D unclear. This CDR3 comprises 14 residues. V was pared by 4 bases and J by 0 bases, with 9 bases between. CDR1 is MGHRA, CDR2 YSYEKL, per germline. The CDR3, as DNA: TGCGCCAGCAGCCGTCCCCAGGACCAAGAGACCCAGTACTTC. Translated, it gives CASSRPQDQETQYF.

This clonotype came up many times. The chain is built from TRBV7-2 and TRBJ2-7, with 12 nucleotides matching TRBD1. V shed 3 bases and J 6 bases; nucleotides not matched to a gene: 6. There are 15 residues in the CDR3. Germline CDR1 is SGHTA and CDR2 is FQGNSA. CDR3 sequence reads: CASSFRGQGAFEQYF. CDR3 DNA sequence: TGTGCCAGCAGCTTTAGGGGACAGGGGGCCTTCGAGCAGTACTTC.

In this sample, this clonotype turned up a few times. The chain couples TRBV12-3 or TRBV12-4 to TRBJ2-2; perhaps TRBD2 as D (5 bases). V lost 2 bases, J lost 2 bases, and 9 bases lay in between. CDR3 size: 15 residues. In DNA form, the CDR3 reads TGTGCCAGCAGTTTACTTCTAGCAAACACCGGGGAGCTGTTTTTT. Amino acid sequence: CASSLLLANTGELFF.

This clonotype has a handful of counts. V and J are TRBV20-1 and TRBJ2-5; 7 positions agree with TRBD2. Germline CDR1 reads DFQATT; CDR2 reads SNEGSKA (reference sequence). There are 15 residues in the CDR3. V shed 3 bases and J 3 bases; nucleotides not matched to a gene: 10. The CDR3 reads CSASSPRGVEETQYF. As DNA, the CDR3 is TGCAGTGCTAGCAGTCCACGGGGGGTGGAAGAGACCCAGTACTTC.

This clonotype showed up many times. For the CDR3, the DNA is TGTGCCAGCAGCGAGGACCGGGGGGGCCAAGAGACCCAGTACTTC. Protein sequence: CASSEDRGGQETQYF. The rearrangement uses TRBV5-4 and TRBJ2-5; 8 bases map to TRBD2. Looked up from germline, CDR1 is SGHNT and CDR2 is YYREEE (reference sequence). The CDR3 length is 15 residues. V lost 4 bases and J lost 1; bases outside the gene matches: 6.